Each of the 30 T cell receptor beta chains below was sequenced from the same sample in a study of cytomegalovirus exposure and HLA in healthy donors (dated by TCRdb to 2015 to 2018). The method behind the library was the immunoSEQ multiplex PCR assay. TCRdb limited this immuneACCESS table to in-frame rearrangements with V and J called. A share of clones is missing; checked studies link under half to unresolved V genes, and the rest is unexplained. Across this sample there are over 250,000 clones, with 65% to 90% seen only once. The biggest ten clones account for 0.9% to 1.1% of the sample. The specimen was PBMCs. Receptors originate from a woman under 30 in good health and CMV-seronegative.

The chain employs TRBV10-2 and TRBJ1-5, with a possible D match to TRBD1 (5 bases). With 11 bases removed from V and 0 bases from J, the gap between germline ends came to 14 bases. This CDR3 spans 14 amino acids. Germline assignment: CDR1 WSHSY and CDR2 SAAADI. The CDR3 nucleotides read TGCGCCGCCAACCAGGGTGATAGCAATCAGCCCCAGCATTTT. Translating it yields CAANQGDSNQPQHF.

In nucleotides, the CDR3 is TGTGCCAGCAGCTTGCTATCAGGGGATCTTTATTCACCCCTCCACTTT. Amino acids: CASSLLSGDLYSPLHF. J is TRBJ1-6 and V is TRBV5-6; the D gene is possibly TRBD1 (6 bases). Germline V gene lookup returns CDR1 SGHDT and CDR2 YYEEEE. This CDR3 is built from 16 residues. Between the trimmed V and J ends, which lost 1 base and 8 bases, there was a span of 16 bases.

This clone turned up a few times. The genes are TRBV7-6 and TRBJ1-1; D might be TRBD1 (5 bases). The V end lost 2 bases, the J end lost 4 bases, and 11 bases lay between the germline ends. The CDR3 spans 14 residues. CDR1 and CDR2 from the germline V gene are SGHVS and FNYEAQ. The CDR3: CASSLSSGPTEAFF. The CDR3 nucleotides are TGTGCCAGCAGCTTAAGTTCAGGGCCCACTGAAGCTTTCTTT.

V usage is TRBV9 and J usage is TRBJ2-1; 8 bases are shared with TRBD2. The V segment lost 4 bases and the J segment 2 bases; nucleotides outside the gene matches: 8. Germline CDR1 SGDLS, CDR2 YYNGEE. The CDR3 runs to 16 residues. The CDR3 DNA is TGTGCCAGCAGCCCCCGACTAGCGTTCGCCTACAATGAGCAGTTCTTC. It yields the protein CASSPRLAFAYNEQFF.

This sequence joins TRBV9 and TRBJ1-1, with TRBD1 matching 8 bases. Germline V gene data show CDR1 as SGDLS and CDR2 as YYNGEE. The CDR3 runs 17 residues. The V gene end was trimmed by 0 bases and the J gene end by 1 base; junction bases not matched to a gene: 8. CDR3: CASSVVPPTGANTEAFF. The DNA for the CDR3 is TGTGCCAGCAGCGTAGTCCCTCCGACAGGGGCGAACACTGAAGCTTTCTTT.

This chain links TRBV2 with TRBJ1-5, with unresolved D. The germline V gene encodes CDR1 SNHLY and CDR2 FYNNEI. Trimming stripped 4 bases from V and 1 base from J, with 8 bases between. The CDR3 totals 14 residues. This CDR3 reads CASSVLGSNQPQHF. As DNA, the CDR3 is TGTGCCAGCAGTGTGCTGGGCAGCAATCAGCCCCAGCATTTT.

The chain joins TRBV7-8 to TRBJ1-2, with 9 nucleotides matching TRBD1. The CDR3 runs to 17 residues. Germline-derived CDR1 and CDR2 are SGHVS and FQNEAQ. V lost 3 bases to trimming and J lost 4 bases; unmatched junction nucleotides: 12. This CDR3 is CASSLRPVGQGSYGYTF. The DNA of the CDR3 is TGTGCCAGCAGCTTGCGCCCCGTAGGACAGGGGTCCTATGGCTACACCTTC.

This chain links TRBV7-9 with TRBJ2-3; possible D gene TRBD2, 5 bases. The CDR3 totals 14 residues. With 2 bases removed from V and 2 bases from J, the gap between germline ends came to 8 bases. Germline V gives CDR1 SEHNR, CDR2 FQNEAQ (reference sequence). The CDR3 loop is CASSLIASTDTQYF. The CDR3, as DNA: TGTGCCAGCAGCTTAATAGCGTCCACAGATACGCAGTATTTT. Full variable domain (outside the CDR3, taken from reference TRBV7-9 and TRBJ2-3): DTGVSQNPRHKITKRGQNVTFRCDPISEHNRLYWYRQTLGQGPEFLTYFQNEAQLEKSRLLSDRFSAERPKGSFSTLEIQRTEQGDSAMYLCASSLIASTDTQYFGPGTRLTVL.

The chain combines TRBV2 with TRBJ2-4; possible D gene TRBD1, 6 bases. Between the trimmed V and J ends, which lost 8 bases and 7 bases, there was a span of 12 bases. The CDR3 has 12 residues. Germline CDR1 and CDR2: SNHLY and FYNNEI. CDR3 nucleotides: TGTGCCAGCTGGGCAGGGGTGAACATTCAGTACTTC. It codes for CASWAGVNIQYF.

The chain joins TRBV27 to TRBJ1-2; D not resolved. In germline, CDR1 is MNHEY, CDR2 SMNVEV (reference sequence). Trimming took 6 bases from V and 4 from J, leaving 9 bases between them. CDR3 length equals 12 residues. The CDR3: CASRGGSYGYTF. CDR3 DNA sequence: TGTGCCAGCAGGGGAGGGAGCTATGGCTACACCTTC.

The rearrangement links TRBV30 to TRBJ1-3; D is unclear. Trimming removed 4 bases from V and 2 bases from J, with 9 bases in between. CDR3 length: 13 amino acids. Per germline, CDR1 GTSNPN and CDR2 SVGIG (reference sequence). The CDR3 is CAWTSGAGNTIYF. The CDR3 DNA reads TGTGCCTGGACCAGCGGGGCTGGAAACACCATATATTTT. The variable domain in full, with the rest retrieved from reference TRBV30 and TRBJ1-3, is SQTIHQWPATLVQPVGSPLSLECTVEGTSNPNLYWYRQAAGRGLQLLFYSVGIGQISSEVPQNLSASRPQDRQFILSSKKLLLSDSGFYLCAWTSGAGNTIYFGEGSWLTVV.

The CDR3 loop reads CASSLGGSNQPQHF. CDR3 DNA sequence: TGCGCCAGCAGCTTAGGCGGGAGCAATCAGCCCCAGCATTTT. The V call is TRBV5-1, the J call TRBJ1-5; D not certain. Between the trimmed V and J ends, which lost 2 bases and 1 base, there was a span of 7 bases. Germline V gene data show CDR1 as SGHRS and CDR2 as YFSETQ. The CDR3 spans 14 residues. Full variable domain (rest looked up from reference TRBV5-1 and TRBJ1-5): KAGVTQTPRYLIKTRGQQVTLSCSPISGHRSVSWYQQTPGQGLQFLFEYFSETQRNKGNFPGRFSGRQFSNSRSEMNVSTLELGDSALYLCASSLGGSNQPQHFGDGTRLSIL.

This chain connects TRBV5-6 to TRBJ2-5; weak D call: TRBD1 (8 bases). CDR3 length equals 15 residues. Germline V lookup: CDR1 SGHDT, CDR2 YYEEEE. V was pared by 6 bases and J by 3 bases, with 18 bases between. The CDR3 nucleotides read TGTGCCAGCACCTCGGACAGGGAGGGAGAAGAGACCCAGTACTTC. As protein: CASTSDREGEETQYF.

The gene calls are TRBV28 and TRBJ2-7; a weak D match, TRBD1 (6 bases). Germline V gives CDR1 MDHEN, CDR2 SYDVKM. The V and J ends lost 3 bases and 2 bases respectively, with 11 bases between them. The CDR3 consists of 14 residues. The CDR3 region is CASSFRDTPYEQYF. As DNA, the CDR3 is TGTGCCAGCAGTTTTCGGGACACCCCCTACGAGCAGTACTTC.

The chain joins TRBV4-3 to TRBJ1-6; the match to TRBD1 covers 7 bases. The junction had 9 bases not matched to a gene; V was cut back by 3 bases and J by 10 bases. The CDR3 runs to 15 residues. Germline-derived CDR1 and CDR2 are LGHNA and YSLEER. The CDR3 region has the DNA TGCGCCAGCAGCCATACGACAGGGCTATCCTCACCCCTCCACTTT. Translation gives CASSHTTGLSSPLHF.

The chain is built from TRBV28 and TRBJ1-5; D is perhaps TRBD1 (5 bases). Germline CDR1 MDHEN, CDR2 SYDVKM. The CDR3 runs to 16 residues. Between the trimmed V and J ends, which lost 3 bases and 0 bases, there was a span of 12 bases. Here the CDR3 DNA reads TGTGCCAGCAGTTTTATCGCCGGGGGTAGCAATCAGCCCCAGCATTTT. Amino acids: CASSFIAGGSNQPQHF.

This sequence joins TRBV15 and TRBJ2-1; TRBD1 aligns across 8 bases. The V segment lost 6 bases and the J segment 6 bases; nucleotides outside the gene matches: 10. The CDR3 spans 15 residues. The V gene's germline CDR1 is LNHNV and CDR2 YYDKDF (reference sequence). As DNA, the CDR3 is TGTGCCACCAGTTCCGGGACAGGACCTGCCAATGAGCAGTTCTTC. Its translation is CATSSGTGPANEQFF.

The chain combines TRBV5-1 with TRBJ1-3, with D perhaps matching TRBD1 (5 bases). CDR3 length equals 17 residues. Trimming removed 4 bases from V and 0 bases from J, with 17 bases in between. Germline-derived CDR1 and CDR2 are SGHRS and YFSETQ. The CDR3 region has the DNA TGCGCCAGCAGCCAAGACAGTACCTCCACCTCTGGAAACACCATATATTTT. Amino acid sequence: CASSQDSTSTSGNTIYF. The whole variable domain, filled in from reference TRBV5-1 and TRBJ1-3, reads KAGVTQTPRYLIKTRGQQVTLSCSPISGHRSVSWYQQTPGQGLQFLFEYFSETQRNKGNFPGRFSGRQFSNSRSEMNVSTLELGDSALYLCASSQDSTSTSGNTIYFGEGSWLTVV.

The chain recombines TRBV9 with TRBJ1-2; 7 nucleotides match TRBD1. V shed 3 bases and J 6 bases; nucleotides not matched to a gene: 8. The CDR3 runs to 14 residues. Germline values: CDR1 SGDLS, CDR2 YYNGEE. CDR3 sequence: CASSAAGGQDGYTF. CDR3 sequence (DNA): TGTGCCAGCAGCGCGGCAGGAGGACAGGATGGCTACACCTTC.

Only a few counts were recorded for this clone. The V and J genes are TRBV10-3 and TRBJ1-2; possibly TRBD1 for D (6 bases). With 6 bases removed from V and 2 bases from J, the gap between germline ends came to 10 bases. CDR1 and CDR2 (germline): ENHRY, SYGVKD. The CDR3 has 13 residues. The CDR3 reads CAISGQPNYGYTF. CDR3 coding DNA: TGTGCCATCAGCGGACAGCCCAACTATGGCTACACCTTC.

This chain uses TRBV5-1 with TRBJ2-7; TRBD1 matches at 8 bases. Per the germline V gene, CDR1 is SGHRS and CDR2 is YFSETQ. The CDR3 contains 14 residues. V was clipped by 4 bases and J by 2 bases; unmatched bases: 5. In DNA form, the CDR3 reads TGCGCCAGCAGCCTCCGGGACAGGACCTACGAGCAGTACTTC. Protein sequence: CASSLRDRTYEQYF.

This chain joins TRBV12-2 and TRBJ2-2; the D call of TRBD1 is as the table states it, not checked on the DNA. TRBV12-2 is described as a pseudogene. CDR3 length: 15 amino acids. As DNA, the CDR3 is TGTGCAAGTCGCTCAGGGGCTAAAGTCACCGGGGAGCTGTTTTTT. Protein product: CASRSGAKVTGELFF.

The CDR3 loop is CASRPLGRVRGHGELFF. CDR3 nucleotides: TGCGCCAGCAGACCCCTCGGGCGGGTCAGGGGGCACGGGGAGCTGTTTTTT. This chain joins TRBV4-1 and TRBJ2-2, with 8 positions matching TRBD1. Germline loops: CDR1 MGHRA, CDR2 YSYEKL. The CDR3 extends over 17 amino acids. J lost 7 bases, V lost 6 bases, and 16 bases had no gene match.

This clone was seen once. This chain links TRBV18 with TRBJ2-7; possible D gene TRBD2, 6 bases. The CDR3 extends over 15 amino acids. V was pared by 1 base and J by 5 bases, with 15 bases between. Germline CDR1 reads KGHSH; CDR2 reads LQKENI. As DNA, the CDR3 is TGTGCCAGCTCACCACAGTTGGGGGGACCCAACGAGCAGTACTTC. This translates into CASSPQLGGPNEQYF.

This chain connects TRBV18 to TRBJ2-2, with D perhaps TRBD2 (5 bases). V was clipped by 2 bases and J by 1 base, with 11 bases between them. CDR1 and CDR2 (germline): KGHSH, LQKENI. This CDR3 has 16 amino acids. CDR3 bases: TGTGCCAGCTCACCAGTGGTAGGAGGGAACACCGGGGAGCTGTTTTTT. Amino acid sequence: CASSPVVGGNTGELFF. Using reference TRBV18 and TRBJ2-2 for the parts outside the CDR3, the full variable domain is NAGVMQNPRHLVRRRGQEARLRCSPMKGHSHVYWYRQLPEEGLKFMVYLQKENIIDESGMPKERFSAEFPKEGPSILRIQQVVRGDSAAYFCASSPVVGGNTGELFFGEGSRLTVL.

This clone has more than one count but fewer than ten. The chain has TRBV18 and TRBJ1-4; D unclear. Trimming took 0 bases from V and 10 from J, leaving 12 bases between them. The CDR3 has 14 amino acids. Per germline, CDR1 KGHSH and CDR2 LQKENI. DNA of the CDR3: TGTGCCAGCTCACCACCTGGACTTATCGGAAAACTGTTTTTT. Encoded protein: CASSPPGLIGKLFF.

The chain carries TRBV9 and TRBJ2-3; D is possibly TRBD2 (7 bases). V was cut by 5 bases and J by 0 bases, with 16 bases left in between. Germline assignment: CDR1 SGDLS and CDR2 YYNGEE. The CDR3 loop spans 16 amino acids. The CDR3 region has the DNA TGTGCCAGCAGTCCACCGGGGGGCGGAAGCACAGATACGCAGTATTTT. Amino acid sequence: CASSPPGGGSTDTQYF.

The rearrangement links TRBV4-1 to TRBJ1-4; D possibly corresponds to TRBD1 (5 bases). This CDR3 is built from 15 residues. The V end lost 3 bases, the J end lost 7 bases, and 15 bases lay between the germline ends. Germline V CDR1 and CDR2: MGHRA, YSYEKL. The DNA of the CDR3 is TGCGCCAGCAGCCAGCGGGACGGCTTGGGTGAAAAACTGTTTTTT. Protein: CASSQRDGLGEKLFF.

V usage is TRBV27 and J usage is TRBJ2-1; 12 bases are shared with TRBD2. This CDR3 has 16 amino acids. V trimming: 6 bases; J trimming: 0 bases; junction bases outside the gene matches: 3. The germline gives CDR1 MNHEY, CDR2 SMNVEV (reference sequence). CDR3 sequence: CASRRTSGVSYNEQFF. Written as DNA, the CDR3 is TGTGCCAGCAGAAGGACTAGCGGGGTCTCCTACAATGAGCAGTTCTTC.

V is TRBV6-1 and J is TRBJ1-2; 7 bases map to TRBD1. The V gene end was trimmed by 3 bases and the J gene end by 8 bases; junction bases not matched to a gene: 3. Germline values: CDR1 MNHNS, CDR2 SASEGT. The CDR3 sequence is 12 residues long. The chain's CDR3 is CASSEVGGGYTF. As DNA, the CDR3 is TGTGCCAGCAGTGAGGTAGGGGGCGGCTACACCTTC.